The next 25 T cell receptor beta chains were all read from a single sample in a study of T cells in Graves' hyperthyroidism and ophthalmopathy. Using RNA transcripts as the source, TCR beta CDR3 regions were amplified. The TCR CDR3 was amplified in a first-round RT-PCR using the HTBI primer set. Using its own MiXCR run on the multiplex PCR reads, TCRdb lists one record per CDR3 protein. The data hold 350,000 to 500,000 distinct CDR3 sequences, with around 13% observed a single time. The sequencing sample was made of blood. The receptors originated from a woman aged 18-35 years with Graves' hyperthyroidism.

The V call is TRBV5-5, the J call TRBJ2-7; 8 positions agree with TRBD1. Germline loops: CDR1 SGHKS, CDR2 YYEKEE (reference sequence). The CDR3 loop spans 16 amino acids. V was pared by 4 bases and J by 7 bases, with 16 bases of the junction left unmatched. The CDR3 DNA follows: TGTGCCAGCAGCGACCCCGAGCGCAGGGGGCGCAGGGAGCAGTACTTC. It translates to CASSDPERRGRREQYF.

This clonotype was observed many times. The V call is TRBV30, the J call TRBJ2-4, with a weak D call TRBD1 (6 bases). With 7 bases removed from V and 1 base from J, the gap between germline ends came to 14 bases. The CDR3 has 14 residues. Germline CDR1 reads GTSNPN; CDR2 reads SVGIG (reference sequence). The CDR3 protein is CAYSGVGAKNIQYF. The CDR3 DNA reads TGTGCCTACTCAGGGGTTGGGGCCAAAAACATTCAGTACTTC.

This clonotype was detected a few times. V usage is TRBV5-1 and J usage is TRBJ2-7; D unresolved. The CDR3 is made up of 14 amino acids. Germline V gives CDR1 SGHRS, CDR2 YFSETQ. V was trimmed by 4 bases and J by 0 bases, leaving 11 bases between them. CDR3 in amino acids: CASSGDPHSYEQYF. CDR3 DNA sequence: TGCGCCAGCAGCGGCGACCCCCACTCCTACGAGCAGTACTTC.

This clonotype was counted at least ten times. V usage is TRBV2 and J usage is TRBJ1-2, with 8 bases that match TRBD1. There are 14 residues in the CDR3. V lost 6 bases, J lost 6 bases, and 9 bases stayed unmatched. CDR1 is SNHLY, CDR2 FYNNEI, per germline. CDR3 region: CASRATGGVNGYTF. In nucleotides, the CDR3 is TGTGCCAGCAGGGCCACAGGGGGTGTAAATGGCTACACCTTC.

This clonotype was counted at least ten times. V usage is TRBV27 and J usage is TRBJ1-1, with a tentative D call TRBD1 (5 bases). This CDR3 has 14 amino acids. Trimming left V 3 bases short and J 0 bases short, with 8 bases between. Germline CDR1 and CDR2: MNHEY and SMNVEV (reference sequence). The CDR3 coding sequence is TGTGCCAGCAGTTTTAGGGGCATGAACACTGAAGCTTTCTTT. Protein: CASSFRGMNTEAFF.

There are a few counts of this clonotype. V and J are TRBV15 and TRBJ2-7; no clear D. The ends were cut back, 1 base at V and 1 base at J, with 11 bases in the middle. The CDR3 has 15 amino acids. Germline V lookup: CDR1 LNHNV, CDR2 YYDKDF (reference sequence). In nucleotides, the CDR3 is TGTGCCACCAGCAGAGGGGCAGGAGCTTCCTACGAGCAGTACTTC. It specifies CATSRGAGASYEQYF.

The sample holds a few counts of this clonotype. This sequence joins TRBV14 and TRBJ2-7; D uncertain. This CDR3 has 14 residues. Trimming took off 0 bases at V and 5 bases at J, with 11 bases between the two ends. The V gene's germline CDR1 is SGHDN and CDR2 FVKESK. The CDR3 is CASSQDLYPDEQYF. The DNA for the CDR3 is TGTGCCAGCAGCCAAGATCTTTATCCAGACGAGCAGTACTTC.

This clonotype has ten or more counts. The gene calls are TRBV5-5 and TRBJ2-7, with TRBD1 matching over 11 bases. Unmatched junction bases numbered 2, after V lost 6 bases and J lost 3 bases. The CDR3 sequence is 13 residues long. Germline CDR1 and CDR2: SGHKS and YYEKEE (reference sequence). This CDR3 reads CASTGQGVYEQYF. The CDR3 bases are TGTGCCAGCACGGGACAGGGGGTCTACGAGCAGTACTTC.

This clonotype occurred many times. The chain is built from TRBV18 and TRBJ1-4; 7 bases line up with TRBD1. The CDR3 is made up of 15 amino acids. From germline, CDR1 is KGHSH and CDR2 LQKENI. Losses at the gene ends were 4 bases for V and 0 bases for J; bases not matched to a gene: 2. CDR3 sequence (DNA): TGTGCCAGCTCACAAGGGGGCTCAACTAATGAAAAACTGTTTTTT. It codes for CASSQGGSTNEKLFF. The whole variable domain, filled in from reference TRBV18 and TRBJ1-4, reads NAGVMQNPRHLVRRRGQEARLRCSPMKGHSHVYWYRQLPEEGLKFMVYLQKENIIDESGMPKERFSAEFPKEGPSILRIQQVVRGDSAAYFCASSQGGSTNEKLFFGSGTQLSVL.

This clonotype occurred many times. The chain is built from TRBV28 and TRBJ2-3; D unclear. V lost 8 bases and J lost 6, with 21 bases in between. The CDR3 is 15 amino acids. Germline V CDR1 and CDR2: MDHEN, SYDVKM. The CDR3 region is CASAQPETKADTQYF. The CDR3 DNA follows: TGTGCCAGCGCCCAGCCGGAGACCAAGGCGGATACGCAGTATTTT. The full variable domain, its missing parts supplied by reference TRBV28 and TRBJ2-3, is DVKVTQSSRYLVKRTGEKVFLECVQDMDHENMFWYRQDPGLGLRLIYFSYDVKMKEKGDIPEGYSVSREKKERFSLILESASTNQTSMYLCASAQPETKADTQYFGPGTRLTVL.

This clonotype was counted only a few times. The genes are TRBV7-9 and TRBJ2-2; TRBD2 matches at 8 bases. Germline V gene sequence: CDR1 SEHNR, CDR2 FQNEAQ (reference sequence). This CDR3 comprises 20 residues. V dropped 6 bases and J dropped 5; count of bases not matched to a gene: 23. CDR3 bases: TGTGCCAGCAGTCTACGGAGATATCCAGTAGCGGGAAGAGGTACCGGGGAGCTGTTTTTT. It translates to CASSLRRYPVAGRGTGELFF.

This clonotype was picked up a small number of times. The V call is TRBV10-3, the J call TRBJ1-5; D is unclear. Germline V gene lookup returns CDR1 ENHRY and CDR2 SYGVKD. There are 14 residues in the CDR3. V was shortened by 4 bases and J by 1 base, with 8 bases between the two germline ends. The CDR3 DNA sequence: TGTGCCATCAGTGTCGGGGTCAGCAATCAGCCCCAGCATTTT. Translated: CAISVGVSNQPQHF.

This clonotype was detected many times. The rearrangement uses TRBV20-1 and TRBJ2-1; TRBD2 agrees at 8 bases. V gave up 0 bases and J gave up 7 bases; unmatched junction bases: 5. Germline values: CDR1 DFQATT, CDR2 SNEGSKA (reference sequence). The CDR3 spans 14 residues. The CDR3 nucleotides are TGCAGTGCTAGAGATCGGATAGCGGGAAATGAGCAGTTCTTC. Its protein product is CSARDRIAGNEQFF.

CDR3 loop: CASSQDPPGLAGVETQYF. The CDR3 nucleotides are TGTGCCAGCAGCCAAGATCCCCCCGGACTAGCGGGAGTAGAGACCCAGTACTTC. This chain uses TRBV14 with TRBJ2-5; TRBD2 aligns across 13 bases. After removal of 0 bases from V and 4 bases from J, the junction contained 8 bases not matched to a gene. Germline V gene sequence: CDR1 SGHDN, CDR2 FVKESK. The length of the CDR3 is 18 residues.

This clonotype came up a few times. The chain links TRBV20-1 to TRBJ1-2, with D maybe TRBD1 (6 bases). Germline V lookup: CDR1 DFQATT, CDR2 SNEGSKA (reference sequence). The CDR3 consists of 13 residues. V was trimmed by 5 bases and J by 4 bases, leaving 14 bases between them. As DNA, the CDR3 is TGCAGTGCTTACAGGGAATCTGTCTATGGCTACACCTTC. Residues: CSAYRESVYGYTF.

This clonotype has a handful of counts. The V call is TRBV30, the J call TRBJ1-5; D possibly corresponds to TRBD1 (6 bases). The germline V gene has CDR1 GTSNPN and CDR2 SVGIG (reference sequence). This CDR3 contains 13 residues. The V and J ends lost 3 bases and 4 bases respectively, with 10 bases between them. The CDR3 region is CAWSEDRNQPQHF. The CDR3 DNA reads TGTGCCTGGAGCGAAGACAGGAATCAGCCCCAGCATTTT.

The rearrangement uses TRBV6-1 and TRBJ2-2, with 8 bases identical to TRBD1. Germline V gene lookup returns CDR1 MNHNS and CDR2 SASEGT. The CDR3 covers 19 residues. J lost 0 bases, V lost 5 bases, and 14 bases had no gene match. CDR3 residues: CASSNSPLPGQANTGELFF. The DNA for the CDR3 is TGTGCCAGCAGTAATAGCCCCCTACCGGGACAGGCGAACACCGGGGAGCTGTTTTTT.

This clonotype was counted at least ten times. DNA for the CDR3: TGTGCCAGCAGCTTAGACTACTCCTACGAGCAGTACTTC. Its translation: CASSLDYSYEQYF. The rearrangement joins TRBV11-2 to TRBJ2-7, with no clear D. The ends were cut back, 0 bases at V and 0 bases at J, with 3 bases in the middle. CDR3 length: 13 residues. Germline CDR1 is SGHAT and CDR2 is FQNNGV. The variable domain in full, with the rest retrieved from reference TRBV11-2 and TRBJ2-7, is EAGVAQSPRYKIIEKRQSVAFWCNPISGHATLYWYQQILGQGPKLLIQFQNNGVVDDSQLPKDRFSAERLKGVDSTLKIQPAKLEDSAVYLCASSLDYSYEQYFGPGTRLTVT.

This clonotype has a count of ten or more. This rearrangement joins TRBV20-1 to TRBJ2-7; the match to TRBD1 covers 8 bases. This CDR3 spans 13 amino acids. V lost 3 bases to trimming and J lost 5 bases; unmatched junction nucleotides: 6. Per germline, CDR1 DFQATT and CDR2 SNEGSKA (reference sequence). CDR3 residues: CSARPDRADEQYF. CDR3 bases: TGCAGTGCTAGGCCGGACAGGGCTGACGAGCAGTACTTC.

The rearrangement joins TRBV12-3 or TRBV12-4 to TRBJ1-4; no clear D gene. The CDR3 is 16 amino acids. Trimming took off 5 bases at V and 0 bases at J, with 13 bases between the two ends. CDR3 residues: CASSPTRGATNEKLFF. In DNA, the CDR3 is TGTGCCAGCAGTCCCACTCGTGGGGCAACTAATGAAAAACTGTTTTTT.

This clonotype was picked up many times. The CDR3 sequence is CASSLAGLAGADTQYF. Written as DNA, the CDR3 is TGTGCCAGCAGCTTAGCGGGACTAGCGGGAGCAGATACGCAGTATTTT. V usage is TRBV7-2 and J usage is TRBJ2-3; 14 positions agree with TRBD2. CDR3 size: 16 residues. After removal of 0 bases from V and 4 bases from J, the junction contained 0 bases not matched to a gene. Germline values: CDR1 SGHTA, CDR2 FQGNSA.

This clonotype was counted many times. The rearrangement links TRBV11-2 to TRBJ2-3; 13 nucleotides align to TRBD2. CDR1 and CDR2 from the germline V gene are SGHAT and FQNNGV. V lost 5 bases and J lost 2; bases outside the gene matches: 10. There are 18 residues in the CDR3. CDR3 nucleotide sequence: TGTGCCAGCAGCCAACTCGGACTAGCGGGAGCCAACACAGATACGCAGTATTTT. It yields the protein CASSQLGLAGANTDTQYF.

A note on this clonotype: This may arise from a read error, as a much more abundant clone is one base away. The J gene is TRBJ2-5, the V gene TRBV12-3 or TRBV12-4, with 7 bases fitting TRBD1. The CDR3 runs to 15 residues. The CDR3 spells CAGSTPGQTKETQYF. CDR3 DNA: TGTGCCGGCAGTACCCCGGGACAGACAAAAGAGACCCAGTACTTC.

V gene TRBV6-1 combines with J gene TRBJ2-5, with D unclear. Trimming removed 5 bases at V and 1 base at J, with 11 bases between. CDR1 is MNHNS, CDR2 SASEGT, per germline. CDR3 size: 14 residues. The CDR3 DNA is TGTGCCAGCAGTTTCCCCCCACTCCAAGAGACCCAGTACTTC. Encoded protein: CASSFPPLQETQYF.

Many counts were recorded for this clonotype. The chain combines TRBV7-2 with TRBJ2-5; D is possibly TRBD1 (7 bases). The germline gives CDR1 SGHTA, CDR2 FQGNSA. The CDR3 sequence is 15 residues long. The V gene lost 6 bases and the J gene lost 1 base, with 15 bases spanning the gap. The CDR3 is CASSWRRDSQETQYF. In nucleotides, the CDR3 is TGTGCCAGCAGTTGGAGGAGGGACAGCCAAGAGACCCAGTACTTC.